Listed below are T cell receptor beta chains from one sample, sequenced in a study of tumor and adjacent non-tumor tissue in lung cancer. TCRdb ran MiXCR on the multiplex PCR reads and lists one entry per CDR3 protein. The sample comprises fewer than 90,000 distinct CDR3 sequences, 75% to 85% of which are singletons, and roughly a fifth rests with the top ten. Sequencing input: distant non-tumor lung tissue. The receptor source for this set is a woman aged 45 to 65 with non-small cell lung cancer. CDR3s include the opening cysteine and the closing phenylalanine or tryptophan. The D gene is left open where the match is weak. Not all rows give a size; the values are once, few, many and, for expanded clones, a class.

D gene,clone size,J gene,V gene,CDR3 protein,CDR3 DNA
-,-,TRBJ2-1,TRBV20-1,CSARVSSENEQFF,TGCAGTGCTAGAGTTAGTTCTGAGAATGAGCAGTTCTTC
TRBD1,once,TRBJ1-3,TRBV29-1,CSASGTEAGNTTYF,TGCAGCGCATCCGGGACAGAGGCTGGTAACACCACATATTTT
TRBD2,-,TRBJ2-1,TRBV5-4,CASTGGTQSYNEQFF,TGTGCCAGCACCGGGGGGACCCAATCGTACAATGAGCAGTTCTTC
TRBD2,-,TRBJ2-7,TRBV4-2,CASGQESGGRAAQYF,TGTGCCAGCGGCCAAGAGTCCGGCGGGAGGGCCGCGCAGTACTTC
TRBD1,-,TRBJ2-7,TRBV6-5,CSSSLQGIGEQYF,TGTTCCAGCTCGTTACAGGGGATTGGCGAGCAGTACTTC
-,many,TRBJ2-5,TRBV24-1,CATSDSHTGLFQETQYF,TGTGCCACCAGTGATAGCCATACGGGGCTATTTCAAGAGACCCAGTACTTC
-,-,TRBJ2-3,TRBV5-1,CASSLSQTSTDTQYF,TGCGCCAGCAGCTTGTCACAGACTAGCACAGATACGCAGTATTTT
-,-,TRBJ1-5,TRBV4-2,CASSQDLTINQPYHF,TGTGCCAGCAGCCAAGACCTCACTATCAATCAGCCCTACCATTTT
-,-,TRBJ2-2,TRBV6-2/TRBV6-3,CASNRLGNRLTGELFF,TGTGCCAGCAATCGCCTTGGAAACAGGCTAACCGGAGAGCTGTTTTTT
-,-,TRBJ2-7,TRBV5-1,CASSPVGLEARDYEQYF,TGCGCCAGCAGCCCAGTTGGACTGGAGGCTCGGGACTACGAGCAGTACTTC
TRBD2,-,TRBJ2-2,TRBV4-2,CASNFSGTRNTGELFF,TGTGCCAGCAACTTCTCCGGGACTAGGAACACCGGGGAGCTGTTTTTT
-,-,TRBJ2-7,TRBV6-5,CASLLQGTGEQYF,TGTGCCAGCTTGTTGCAGGGGACTGGCGAGCAGTACTTC
-,-,TRBJ1-3,TRBV10-3,CAISESGGRFNTGNTIYF,TGTGCCATCAGTGAGTCCGGTGGTAGATTTAACACTGGAAACACCATATATTTT
TRBD2,-,TRBJ2-7,TRBV6-2/TRBV6-3,CASSIGLAGVAERYF,TGTGCCAGTAGTATCGGACTAGCGGGAGTAGCCGAGCGGTACTTC
-,-,TRBJ1-5,TRBV4-2,CASSQQEGRNRPQHF,TGTGCCAGCAGCCAGCAAGAGGGAAGAAATCGGCCCCAGCATTTT
-,-,TRBJ1-1,TRBV5-4,CAITRGGRGTETFF,TGTGCCATAACTCGGGGGGGGAGAGGCACTGAAACTTTCTTT
TRBD2,-,TRBJ2-1,TRBV11-2,CASSLEAGAGHNERFF,TGTGCCAGCAGTTTAGAGGCGGGAGCGGGGCACAATGAGCGGTTCTTC
TRBD1,-,TRBJ2-1,TRBV11-2,CASSLEGACEQFF,TGTGCTAGCAGCCTCGAGGGGGCCTGTGAGCAGTTCTTC
-,many,TRBJ2-1,TRBV7-9,CASSFLPGEQFF,TGTGCCAGCAGCTTCCTTCCCGGGGAGCAGTTCTTC
-,-,TRBJ1-1,TRBV11-2,CTSSLELGANTEAFF,TGTACCAGTAGCTTAGAGCTGGGGGCGAACACTGAAGCTTTCTTT
TRBD1,many,TRBJ2-5,TRBV7-9,CASSSAGTGGETQYF,TGTGCCAGCAGCTCCGCCGGGACAGGGGGAGAGACCCAGTACTTC
-,-,TRBJ2-1,TRBV4-1,CAYSQAVRAEQFF,TGCGCCTACAGCCAAGCGGTACGCGCTGAGCAGTTCTTC
-,many,TRBJ2-3,TRBV20-1,CSAGRGRIADTQYF,TGCAGTGCTGGGAGGGGGCGGATTGCGGATACGCAGTATTTT
-,-,TRBJ2-3,TRBV12-3/TRBV12-4,CASSPVGRGGTDTQYF,TGTGCCAGTAGTCCCGTGGGTCGGGGAGGAACAGATACGCAGTATTTT
TRBD1,-,TRBJ1-5,TRBV28,CDSRPTGAGQPQHF,TGTGACAGCAGGCCTACAGGGGCCGGTCAGCCCCAGCATTTT
TRBD2,many,TRBJ2-1,TRBV28,CASRHRLRAGVLNEQFF,TGTGCCAGCAGACATAGACTAAGGGCGGGAGTACTCAATGAGCAGTTCTTC
TRBD1,few,TRBJ2-7,TRBV28,CASTMTGTPWEQYF,TGTGCCAGCACCATGACAGGGACCCCCTGGGAGCAGTACTTC
TRBD1,-,TRBJ2-5,TRBV12-3/TRBV12-4,CANSRQGAWETQYF,TGTGCCAACAGCAGACAGGGGGCCTGGGAGACCCAGTACTTC
-,-,TRBJ1-1,TRBV29-1,CSVDRSGAESFF,TGCAGCGTTGACAGGTCCGGGGCTGAAAGTTTCTTT
-,-,TRBJ1-5,TRBV28,CASSPRYRWNEPQHF,TGTGCCAGTAGTCCGAGGTACAGGTGGAATGAGCCCCAGCATTTT
-,-,TRBJ2-3,TRBV11-2,CASSLAGSDAQYF,TGTGCCAGCAGCTTAGCGGGGTCGGATGCGCAGTATTTT
-,once,TRBJ2-7,TRBV12-3/TRBV12-4,CASRDQAYEQYF,TGTGCCAGCAGGGATCAAGCCTACGAGCAGTACTTC
-,once,TRBJ2-1,TRBV29-1,CSVGTWFEQFF,TGTAGCGTTGGGACATGGTTTGAGCAGTTCTTC